This passage covers 27 T cell receptor beta chains from one sample sequenced in a study of vaccination and CD4 T cells after COVID-19. The treatment: roughly ten-day PBMC culture with coronavirus spike peptide pools or control peptides (ViraFEST assay). The Oncomine TCR Beta short-read assay was what sequenced the DNA obtained from cultured CD4+ T cells. Each CDR3 protein is one row after TCRdb ran MiXCR on the PCR reads. The repertoire holds around 14,000 distinct CDR3 sequences, with over 65% as singletons. Which antigens these TCRs recognize remains unknown. The sample comprised CD4+ T cells from blood, cultured in vitro. Receptor source: a human donor who had recovered from COVID-19.

The V gene is TRBV7-9, the J gene TRBJ2-7; 10 bases are a match to TRBD1. With 5 bases clipped from V and 3 bases from J, the junction kept 4 bases outside the gene matches. This CDR3 is built from 14 residues. The germline gives CDR1 SEHNR, CDR2 FQNEAQ (reference sequence). CDR3 DNA: TGTGCCAGCAGCCCCCGGACAGGGGGCTACGAGCAGTACTTC. It encodes CASSPRTGGYEQYF.

The rearrangement uses TRBV6-1 and TRBJ1-2; unclear D gene. Germline V gene data show CDR1 as MNHNS and CDR2 as SASEGT. V was clipped by 1 base and J by 3 bases, with 15 bases between them. The CDR3 is 16 residues long. Written as DNA, the CDR3 is TGTGCCAGCAGTGAAGTGGGCCGGCAAATTGACTATGGCTACACCTTC. Its protein is CASSEVGRQIDYGYTF.

The chain employs TRBV15 and TRBJ1-6, with unresolved D. The V end was cut by 1 base, the J end by 0 bases, with 10 bases between. This CDR3 spans 17 amino acids. The V gene's germline CDR1 is LNHNV and CDR2 YYDKDF (reference sequence). CDR3 sequence reads: CATSRGALGSYNSPLHF. The CDR3 nucleotides are TGTGCCACCAGCAGAGGGGCCCTGGGCTCCTATAATTCACCCCTCCACTTT.

This clonotype came up a few times. This chain joins TRBV28 and TRBJ1-1, with no clear D. The CDR3 contains 16 residues. Trimming took 4 bases from V and 0 from J, leaving 15 bases between them. Germline loops: CDR1 MDHEN, CDR2 SYDVKM. Written as DNA, the CDR3 is TGTGCCAGCAGTTATAGCCGCACGATCCTGAACACTGAAGCTTTCTTT. Translating it yields CASSYSRTILNTEAFF.

This clonotype was detected only once. This chain connects TRBV7-3 to TRBJ2-3, with D maybe TRBD2 (6 bases). V was cut by 3 bases and J by 0 bases, with 10 bases left in between. The CDR3 runs 15 residues. Germline CDR1 reads SGHTA; CDR2 reads FQGTGA. CDR3 sequence: CASSLGDSSTDTQYF. In nucleotides, the CDR3 is TGTGCCAGCAGCTTGGGGGACTCTAGCACAGATACGCAGTATTTT.

V usage is TRBV9 and J usage is TRBJ2-7; 8 nucleotides line up with TRBD2. The CDR3 covers 16 residues. In germline, CDR1 is SGDLS, CDR2 YYNGEE. V lost 3 bases and J lost 5; bases outside the gene matches: 13. CDR3 amino acids: CASSGLSGGRNDEQYF. In nucleotides, the CDR3 is TGTGCCAGCAGCGGCCTCTCGGGAGGGAGGAACGACGAGCAGTACTTC.

The chain links TRBV20-1 to TRBJ2-5; possibly TRBD1 for D (7 bases). The germline V gene encodes CDR1 DFQATT and CDR2 SNEGSKA (reference sequence). CDR3 length equals 14 residues. V was pared by 5 bases and J by 5 bases, with 18 bases between. The CDR3 sequence: CSAGRTGGMETQYF. The CDR3 DNA reads as TGCAGTGCTGGACGGACAGGAGGGATGGAGACCCAGTACTTC.

This chain uses TRBV6-5 with TRBJ1-1; D gene unclear. Germline-derived CDR1 and CDR2 are MNHEY and SVGAGI. V was cut by 2 bases and J by 1 base, with 11 bases left in between. The length of the CDR3 is 15 residues. CDR3 region: CASSYGFGRNTEAFF. The CDR3 DNA reads TGTGCCAGCAGTTACGGATTCGGGAGGAACACTGAAGCTTTCTTT.

This sequence joins TRBV6-1 and TRBJ1-5, with 8 nucleotides matching TRBD1. Germline trimming cut 4 bases from V and 1 base from J; bases unmatched to any gene: 6. Germline V CDR1 and CDR2: MNHNS, SASEGT. The CDR3 is 16 residues long. The CDR3 DNA follows: TGTGCCAGCAGTGGACGACAGGGGTTAAGCAATCAGCCCCAGCATTTT. Translation gives CASSGRQGLSNQPQHF.

This clonotype came up a few times. The chain joins TRBV20-1 to TRBJ1-1; possible D gene TRBD1, 6 bases. V was trimmed by 4 bases and J by 11 bases, leaving 14 bases between them. This CDR3 is built from 11 residues. Per germline, CDR1 DFQATT and CDR2 SNEGSKA (reference sequence). The chain's CDR3 is CSAKGDIEAFF. The DNA for the CDR3 is TGCAGTGCTAAAGGGGACATTGAGGCTTTCTTT.

The chain has TRBV27 and TRBJ1-2; D might be TRBD1 (6 bases). The V end was cut by 2 bases, the J end by 8 bases, with 12 bases between. Germline CDR1 and CDR2: MNHEY and SMNVEV (reference sequence). The CDR3 sequence is 13 residues long. The CDR3 protein is CASSLPTGRGYTF. CDR3 DNA: TGTGCCAGCAGTTTACCCACAGGGAGGGGCTACACCTTC.

The chain links TRBV5-1 to TRBJ2-1; D might be TRBD1 (6 bases). Germline loops: CDR1 SGHRS, CDR2 YFSETQ. V lost 1 base and J 0 bases, leaving 11 bases between the germline ends. This CDR3 region has 16 residues. DNA for the CDR3: TGCGCCAGCAGCTTGCAGGGGACGAGCTCCTACAATGAGCAGTTCTTC. Translating it yields CASSLQGTSSYNEQFF.

The J gene is TRBJ1-5, the V gene TRBV6-5, with D unclear. V gave up 0 bases and J gave up 1 base, with 7 bases separating them. CDR3 size: 15 residues. From germline, CDR1 is MNHEY and CDR2 SVGAGI. CDR3 sequence reads: CASSYSLRSNQPQHF. The CDR3 coding sequence is TGTGCCAGCAGTTACTCTCTTCGGAGCAATCAGCCCCAGCATTTT.

The chain joins TRBV28 to TRBJ2-7; D gene unclear. This CDR3 spans 13 amino acids. V lost 6 bases, J lost 2 bases, and 11 bases lay in between. Germline V gene lookup returns CDR1 MDHEN and CDR2 SYDVKM. The CDR3 protein is CASSSPSPYEQYF. The CDR3 DNA follows: TGTGCCAGCAGCAGCCCCTCCCCCTACGAGCAGTACTTC. The full variable domain, with the rest looked up from reference TRBV28 and TRBJ2-7, is DVKVTQSSRYLVKRTGEKVFLECVQDMDHENMFWYRQDPGLGLRLIYFSYDVKMKEKGDIPEGYSVSREKKERFSLILESASTNQTSMYLCASSSPSPYEQYFGPGTRLTVT.

V gene TRBV6-1 combines with J gene TRBJ1-5, with D perhaps matching TRBD1 (6 bases). The CDR3 is made up of 16 amino acids. Per germline, CDR1 MNHNS and CDR2 SASEGT. V lost 5 bases, J lost 2 bases, and 16 bases lay in between. In DNA form, the CDR3 reads TGTGCCAGCAGTCCTGGGACAAGGGGCGGCAATCAGCCCCAGCATTTT. Its translation is CASSPGTRGGNQPQHF.

J is TRBJ2-3 and V is TRBV6-2 or TRBV6-3; TRBD2 agrees at 7 bases. Trimming at V came to 6 bases and at J to 6 bases, leaving 15 bases not matched to a gene. Germline CDR1 MNHEY, CDR2 SVGEGT. The length of the CDR3 is 16 residues. CDR3 residues: CASRSVFKRGGDTQYF. The CDR3 nucleotides are TGTGCCAGCAGGAGCGTTTTCAAGCGGGGCGGGGATACGCAGTATTTT.

This clonotype appeared a few times. J is TRBJ2-1 and V is TRBV24-1; TRBD2 agrees at 7 bases. Trimming at V came to 1 base and at J to 2 bases, leaving 1 base not matched to a gene. CDR1 is KGHDR, CDR2 SFDVKD, per germline. This CDR3 has 15 amino acids. The CDR3 nucleotides read TGTGCCACCAGTGATTTAGCGGGAACCTACAATGAGCAGTTCTTC. Translation: CATSDLAGTYNEQFF.

CDR3 coding DNA: TGTGCCACCAGCAGAGACACAGGTTTGACCGGGGAGCTGTTTTTT. Amino acid sequence: CATSRDTGLTGELFF. The chain employs TRBV15 and TRBJ2-2; D might be TRBD1 (5 bases). Trimming cost V 0 bases and J 5 bases, with 10 bases left between them. The CDR3 is made up of 15 amino acids. The germline CDR1 and CDR2 sequences are LNHNV and YYDKDF (reference sequence).

The rearrangement links TRBV23-1 to TRBJ2-5; TRBD1 matches 8 bases. TRBV23-1 is labeled an ORF, and its function is uncertain. The J segment lost 5 bases and the V segment lost 6 bases, leaving 11 bases of the junction unmatched. The length of the CDR3 is 15 residues. Here the CDR3 reads CASSLGQGGLETQYF. DNA of the CDR3: TGCGCCAGCAGCCTAGGACAGGGTGGATTGGAGACCCAGTACTTC.

The chain joins TRBV6-2 or TRBV6-3 to TRBJ2-1, with 8 bases fitting TRBD2. This CDR3 spans 17 amino acids. J was trimmed by 0 bases and V by 5 bases; bases with no gene match: 9. CDR1 is MNHEY, CDR2 SVGEGT, per germline. The CDR3 DNA sequence: TGTGCCAGCAGTCAAACCCTAGCGGGCAGCTCCTACAATGAGCAGTTCTTC. The encoded protein is CASSQTLAGSSYNEQFF.

The V gene is TRBV28, the J gene TRBJ1-1, with D possibly matching TRBD1 (5 bases). Germline CDR1 is MDHEN and CDR2 is SYDVKM. V lost 5 bases to trimming and J lost 9 bases, with 16 bases between them. The CDR3 has 13 residues. CDR3 sequence reads: CASSTNGGSKAFF. The CDR3 DNA is TGTGCCAGCAGTACCAACGGGGGATCCAAAGCTTTCTTT.

The count of this clonotype is one. The chain joins TRBV6-1 to TRBJ2-1, with a tentative D call TRBD1 (5 bases). Trimming left V 6 bases short and J 2 bases short, with 14 bases between. The CDR3 spans 15 residues. From germline, CDR1 is MNHNS and CDR2 SASEGT. CDR3 amino acids: CASSLDRYTYNEQFF. The CDR3 DNA reads as TGTGCCAGCAGCCTCGACAGATACACCTACAATGAGCAGTTCTTC.

The rearrangement uses TRBV2 and TRBJ1-5, with D maybe TRBD1 (6 bases). The ends were cut back, 3 bases at V and 7 bases at J, with 13 bases in the middle. CDR3 size: 14 residues. Germline CDR1 SNHLY, CDR2 FYNNEI. CDR3 sequence (DNA): TGTGCCAGCAGTGATGGCGGCGGGGGCCAGCCCCAGCATTTT. Translating it yields CASSDGGGGQPQHF.

The chain links TRBV11-2 to TRBJ2-7; no definite D call. There are 13 residues in the CDR3. V was trimmed by 3 bases and J by 3 bases, leaving 9 bases between them. The germline V gene encodes CDR1 SGHAT and CDR2 FQNNGV. The CDR3 DNA sequence: TGTGCCAGCAGCTTCACCTTCCTCTACGAGCAGTACTTC. Protein: CASSFTFLYEQYF.

The chain has TRBV11-3 and TRBJ2-7; D is ambiguous. Trimming removed 1 base at V and 3 bases at J, with 7 bases between. Germline CDR1 SGHNT, CDR2 YENEEA. CDR3 length: 13 residues. The DNA of the CDR3 is TGTGCCAGCAGCTTAGGAGACCACTACGAGCAGTACTTC. As protein: CASSLGDHYEQYF. The variable domain in full, completed from reference TRBV11-3 and TRBJ2-7, reads EAGVVQSPRYKIIEKKQPVAFWCNPISGHNTLYWYLQNLGQGPELLIRYENEEAVDDSQLPKDRFSAERLKGVDSTLKIQPAELGDSAVYLCASSLGDHYEQYFGPGTRLTVT.

The chain has TRBV6-1 and TRBJ1-4; tentatively, D is TRBD1 (5 bases). CDR1 and CDR2 from the germline V gene are MNHNS and SASEGT. The CDR3 is 12 residues long. Trimming took 6 bases from V and 8 from J, leaving 10 bases between them. Here the CDR3 reads CASSVGAEKLFF. The CDR3 DNA follows: TGTGCCAGCAGCGTAGGGGCCGAAAAACTGTTTTTT.

Turning to this clonotype: The CDR3 end shows no conserved phenylalanine or tryptophan, and so a read error is likely. This rearrangement joins TRBV20-1 to TRBJ2-1; 7 positions agree with TRBD1. Germline V lookup: CDR1 DFQATT, CDR2 SNEGSKA (reference sequence). The CDR3 has 13 amino acids. V lost 6 bases to trimming and J lost 5 bases; unmatched junction nucleotides: 7. CDR3 sequence: CSAEDRVDNEQFL. The CDR3 nucleotides read TGCAGTGCAGAAGACAGGGTAGACAATGAGCAGTTCCTC.